Presented here are 30 T cell receptor beta chains from one specimen sequenced in a study of T cells in localized non-small cell lung cancer. Profiling relied on immunoSEQ multiplex PCR, and the TCRdb table lists in-frame clones only, not all of them. The sample lists more than 2,000 clones; roughly 25% were seen once. Sequencing used lung tumor tissue, obtained before any cancer treatment. These receptors were collected from a woman aged 40 to 75 with stage I lung adenocarcinoma.

This clone has more than one count but fewer than ten. This chain links TRBV6-8 with TRBJ1-2; D uncertain. V shed 6 bases and J shed 4 bases, with 9 bases lying between them. The CDR3 runs 12 residues. Per the germline V gene, CDR1 is MNHGY and CDR2 is SAAAGT. The CDR3 spells CASSPSPYGYTF. Written as DNA, the CDR3 is TGTGCCAGCAGCCCTAGTCCCTATGGCTACACCTTC.

This clone was detected only a few times. The chain couples TRBV6-8 to TRBJ2-1; 10 nucleotides line up with TRBD2. Per the germline V gene, CDR1 is MNHGY and CDR2 is SAAAGT. The CDR3 covers 14 residues. V was pared by 10 bases and J by 5 bases, with 8 bases of the junction left unmatched. This CDR3 is CAIKGTSANNEQFF. The DNA for the CDR3 is TGTGCCATCAAGGGGACTAGCGCGAACAATGAGCAGTTCTTC.

The V and J genes are TRBV28 and TRBJ1-2; D not resolved. The germline V gene encodes CDR1 MDHEN and CDR2 SYDVKM. The CDR3 spans 14 residues. Trimming took off 5 bases at V and 7 bases at J, with 17 bases between the two ends. The CDR3 is CASSRRVGSPGYTF. The CDR3 DNA follows: TGTGCCAGCAGTCGTCGGGTGGGGTCACCTGGCTACACCTTC.

J is TRBJ2-1 and V is TRBV10-2; D possibly uses TRBD1 or TRBD2 (5 bases each). Germline V CDR1 and CDR2: WSHSY, SAAADI. This CDR3 region has 15 residues. The ends were cut back, 3 bases at V and 1 base at J, with 10 bases in the middle. CDR3 nucleotides: TGCGCCAGCAGTGATTTGGGGGAGTCCTACAATGAGCAGTTCTTC. This sequence encodes CASSDLGESYNEQFF.

The chain uses TRBV28 and TRBJ1-2, with 11 bases aligning to TRBD1. Per the germline V gene, CDR1 is MDHEN and CDR2 is SYDVKM. V gave up 8 bases and J gave up 4 bases; unmatched junction bases: 9. The CDR3 is made up of 15 amino acids. CDR3 residues: CASWGWTGGIYGYTF. In DNA, the CDR3 is TGTGCCAGCTGGGGGTGGACAGGGGGCATCTATGGCTACACCTTC.

The CDR3 spells CASSLKGLRTQYF. The CDR3, as DNA: TGTGCCAGCAGTTTGAAGGGGTTACGGACCCAGTACTTC. The chain carries TRBV6-8 and TRBJ2-5, with D perhaps TRBD1 (5 bases). Germline CDR1 MNHGY, CDR2 SAAAGT. Trimming cost V 4 bases and J 7 bases, with 13 bases left between them. This CDR3 region has 13 residues.

This clone is large within its sample. J is TRBJ1-3 and V is TRBV11-3; TRBD1 is a possible D gene (5 bases). This CDR3 has 15 residues. CDR1 and CDR2 from the germline V gene are SGHNT and YENEEA. V lost 5 bases and J lost 0, with 11 bases in between. CDR3 loop: CASSREGVSGNTIYF. The CDR3 DNA is TGTGCCAGCAGCCGCGAAGGGGTCTCTGGAAACACCATATATTTT. Full variable domain (missing parts from reference TRBV11-3 and TRBJ1-3): EAGVVQSPRYKIIEKKQPVAFWCNPISGHNTLYWYLQNLGQGPELLIRYENEEAVDDSQLPKDRFSAERLKGVDSTLKIQPAELGDSAVYLCASSREGVSGNTIYFGEGSWLTVV.

The gene calls are TRBV6-8 and TRBJ1-5; D is unclear. This CDR3 has 13 amino acids. Germline V gene data show CDR1 as MNHGY and CDR2 as SAAAGT. V gave up 11 bases and J gave up 1 base, with 12 bases separating them. The CDR3 is CAVSPSSNQPQHF. The CDR3 nucleotides are TGTGCCGTATCCCCGTCCAGCAATCAGCCCCAGCATTTT.

There are a few counts of this clone. This chain connects TRBV28 to TRBJ2-7; tentatively, D is TRBD2 (6 bases). The V gene lost 1 base and the J gene lost 9 bases, with 25 bases spanning the gap. The germline V gene encodes CDR1 MDHEN and CDR2 SYDVKM. This CDR3 has 17 amino acids. CDR3 coding DNA: TGTGCCAGCAGTTTATCAACCTTGGGATTGGGAGGCCGGGGGCAGTACTTC. Its translation: CASSLSTLGLGGRGQYF.

This clone counts as medium-sized. The chain has TRBV6-8 and TRBJ2-7; 8 bases line up with TRBD1. The CDR3 runs 12 residues. J gave up 5 bases and V 7 bases, and 4 bases lay outside the gene matches. Germline CDR1 is MNHGY and CDR2 is SAAAGT. The CDR3 DNA reads as TGTGCCAGCACCGGACAGGGCAACGAGCAGTACTTC. It translates to CASTGQGNEQYF.

The chain links TRBV11-3 to TRBJ1-2; 8 bases align to TRBD1. The CDR3 contains 14 residues. Germline trimming cut 5 bases from V and 4 bases from J; bases unmatched to any gene: 6. The germline V gene encodes CDR1 SGHNT and CDR2 YENEEA. CDR3 in DNA: TGTGCCAGCAGCCAAGGACAGGGTGGCTATGGCTACACCTTC. Its protein is CASSQGQGGYGYTF.

The V and J genes are TRBV28 and TRBJ1-1; D is unclear. Germline V gene data show CDR1 as MDHEN and CDR2 as SYDVKM. The CDR3 sequence is 12 residues long. V was shortened by 3 bases and J by 3 bases, with 5 bases between the two germline ends. The CDR3 DNA sequence: TGTGCCAGCAGTTTGAAGTACACTGAAGCTTTCTTT. As protein: CASSLKYTEAFF.

This clone was observed a handful of times. As DNA, the CDR3 is TGTGCCTGGAGTTCACGACAGGGGCAGAACACTGAAGCTTTCTTT. Translation: CAWSSRQGQNTEAFF. This chain joins TRBV30 and TRBJ1-1; 8 bases match TRBD1. The CDR3 runs to 15 residues. The V gene end was trimmed by 2 bases and the J gene end by 1 base; junction bases not matched to a gene: 6. Germline V gene sequence: CDR1 GTSNPN, CDR2 SVGIG (reference sequence).

This chain links TRBV19 with TRBJ1-4, with D tentatively TRBD1 (6 bases). This CDR3 is 15 amino acids long. Germline CDR1 is LNHDA and CDR2 is SQIVND (reference sequence). The V gene lost 6 bases and the J gene lost 5 bases, with 16 bases spanning the gap. CDR3: CASSYSSGVNEKLFF. The CDR3, as DNA: TGTGCCAGTAGCTATTCCTCAGGGGTAAATGAAAAACTGTTTTTT.

The J gene is TRBJ1-2, the V gene TRBV11-3, with D unclear. The germline V gene encodes CDR1 SGHNT and CDR2 YENEEA. This CDR3 contains 16 residues. Between the trimmed V and J ends, which lost 4 bases and 4 bases, there was a span of 19 bases. The CDR3 sequence is CASSSNLEQVGYGYTF. Written as DNA, the CDR3 is TGTGCCAGCAGCTCCAACCTGGAACAAGTGGGCTATGGCTACACCTTC.

The rearrangement links TRBV28 to TRBJ2-6; 7 nucleotides line up with TRBD2. CDR1 MDHEN and CDR2 SYDVKM come from the germline V gene. J lost 4 bases, V lost 7 bases, and 7 bases had no gene match. The CDR3 contains 15 residues. The CDR3 DNA sequence: TGTGCCAGCAAAGGGACTACCCCCGGGGCCAACGTCCTGACTTTC. Translating gives CASKGTTPGANVLTF.

J is TRBJ2-1 and V is TRBV15; TRBD2 matches 9 bases. Germline V CDR1 and CDR2: LNHNV, YYDKDF (reference sequence). Trimming cost V 5 bases and J 8 bases; bases outside gene matches: 13. This CDR3 contains 16 residues. CDR3: CATSLRRAGGRDEQFF. DNA of the CDR3: TGTGCCACCAGCCTCCGCCGCGCGGGAGGGAGGGATGAGCAGTTCTTC.

The J gene is TRBJ2-7, the V gene TRBV19, with 11 bases aligning to TRBD1. The CDR3 spans 14 residues. The germline V gene has CDR1 LNHDA and CDR2 SQIVND (reference sequence). V lost 5 bases, J lost 6 bases, and 6 bases stayed unmatched. CDR3 nucleotides: TGTGCCAGTAGTCGGACAGGGGGCGTATCCGAGCAGTACTTC. Translation gives CASSRTGGVSEQYF.

In this sample, this clone turned up a few times. CDR3 DNA sequence: TGTGCCAGCAGGGAGGGTCATAGGGCCTACGAGCAGTACTTC. Its translation is CASREGHRAYEQYF. This rearrangement joins TRBV11-3 to TRBJ2-7; possible D gene TRBD2, 6 bases. The CDR3 is 14 residues long. Germline V CDR1 and CDR2: SGHNT, YENEEA. V lost 6 bases, J lost 2 bases, and 14 bases lay in between.

The count of this clone is one. This sequence joins TRBV14 and TRBJ2-7; 8 bases fit TRBD1. This CDR3 contains 16 residues. CDR1 is SGHDN and CDR2 is FVKESK in the germline V gene. V trimming: 1 base; J trimming: 6 bases; junction bases outside the gene matches: 11. This chain's CDR3 is CASSQGLSRGRFEQYF. CDR3 coding DNA: TGTGCCAGCAGCCAAGGTCTGAGCAGGGGGCGGTTCGAGCAGTACTTC.

The chain combines TRBV6-8 with TRBJ1-1, with 10 bases fitting TRBD1. The CDR3 loop spans 17 amino acids. V was pared by 0 bases and J by 0 bases, with 4 bases of the junction left unmatched. Germline CDR1 MNHGY, CDR2 SAAAGT. CDR3 nucleotides: TGTGCCAGCAGTTACTCGAGGACAGGGGGTATGAACACTGAAGCTTTCTTT. Protein sequence: CASSYSRTGGMNTEAFF.

In DNA, the CDR3 is TGCGCCAGCAGCCAAGTCTCGGGGATATTATATCAGCCCCAGCATTTT. Its protein is CASSQVSGILYQPQHF. The chain recombines TRBV4-1 with TRBJ1-5; unclear D gene. Germline V gene data show CDR1 as MGHRA and CDR2 as YSYEKL. CDR3 length equals 16 residues. Deletions cut 1 base from V and 5 bases from J, with 15 bases between.

The sample holds one count of this clone. V gene TRBV30 combines with J gene TRBJ1-1; 8 nucleotides agree with TRBD1. CDR1 is GTSNPN and CDR2 is SVGIG in the germline V gene (reference sequence). With V trimmed by 1 base and J by 4 bases, 8 bases remained unmatched. There are 15 residues in the CDR3. This CDR3 reads CAWSARQGSGTEAFF. The CDR3 bases are TGTGCCTGGAGTGCCCGACAGGGGTCGGGCACTGAAGCTTTCTTT.

In this sample, this clone turned up once. This chain joins TRBV25-1 and TRBJ1-2; D is unclear. The V gene's germline CDR1 is MGHDK and CDR2 SYGVNS. This CDR3 spans 13 amino acids. The V end lost 1 base, the J end lost 4 bases, and 7 bases lay between the germline ends. The CDR3 reads CASSESAVYGYTF. In DNA form, the CDR3 reads TGTGCCAGCAGTGAATCGGCAGTCTATGGCTACACCTTC.

The chain is built from TRBV5-1 and TRBJ2-3; no definite D call. Germline lookup yields CDR1 SGHRS and CDR2 YFSETQ. Trimming took off 0 bases at V and 1 base at J, with 9 bases between the two ends. This CDR3 contains 15 residues. The CDR3 spells CASSLGWLRTDTQYF. For the CDR3, the DNA is TGCGCCAGCAGCTTGGGGTGGCTACGCACAGATACGCAGTATTTT.

The rearrangement joins TRBV11-3 to TRBJ2-7; D possibly corresponds to TRBD2 (5 bases). Per germline, CDR1 SGHNT and CDR2 YENEEA. V was trimmed by 1 base and J by 2 bases, leaving 9 bases between them. The CDR3 runs to 14 residues. The CDR3 sequence is CASSLVRGTYEQYF. For the CDR3, the DNA is TGTGCCAGCAGCTTAGTCCGGGGTACCTACGAGCAGTACTTC.

The V and J genes are TRBV11-3 and TRBJ1-4, with D hard to call. Trimming shortened V by 5 bases and J by 4 bases, and 14 bases separated the two germline ends. Germline lookup yields CDR1 SGHNT and CDR2 YENEEA. The CDR3 totals 15 residues. The CDR3, as DNA: TGTGCCAGCAGCCAGCCCGGGAAGGATAATGAAAAACTGTTTTTT. Amino acid sequence: CASSQPGKDNEKLFF.

This clone was recorded a few times. The genes are TRBV6-8 and TRBJ2-1, with 9 bases identical to TRBD2. The CDR3 is 16 residues long. J lost 5 bases, V lost 6 bases, and 11 bases had no gene match. Germline CDR1 MNHGY, CDR2 SAAAGT. The CDR3 loop reads CASRIPQASGNNEQFF. CDR3 sequence (DNA): TGTGCCAGCAGAATCCCCCAGGCTAGCGGGAACAATGAGCAGTTCTTC.

This clone was counted between two and nine times. Mismatch with germline at one junction end may stem from a read error. V and J are TRBV6-8 and TRBJ2-3; no definite D call. This CDR3 contains 14 residues. Germline CDR1 reads MNHGY; CDR2 reads SAAAGT. In DNA, the CDR3 is TGTGCCATCAGTCGCAAGAGCCTCACAGATACGCAGTATTTT. Encoded protein: CAISRKSLTDTQYF.

The chain carries TRBV18 and TRBJ1-1; D possibly corresponds to TRBD1 (6 bases). The germline V and J ends were trimmed by 6 bases and 0 bases, with 11 bases remaining between them. The CDR3 loop spans 14 amino acids. The germline V gene encodes CDR1 KGHSH and CDR2 LQKENI. The chain's CDR3 is CASSSDSLNTEAFF. CDR3 sequence (DNA): TGTGCCAGCTCCTCGGACAGCTTGAACACTGAAGCTTTCTTT.